The rows below give T cell receptor beta chains drawn from one sample of a study of blood T cell repertoires in COVID-19. Profiling relied on immunoSEQ multiplex PCR, and the TCRdb table lists in-frame clones only, not all of them. The table has 200,000 to 250,000 clones, around 80% seen once. Sequencing input: peripheral blood. The receptors were sampled from a woman aged 70-85 years with acute or convalescent COVID-19. Each CDR3 is given with its conserved first and last residue. D genes are given only for firm matches. Only part of the rows carry a size: once, few, many, or a class if the clone is expanded.

d_gene: NA
len: 14
v_gene: TRBV6-6
abundance: NA
j_gene: TRBJ2-3
CDR3nt: TGTGCCAGCAGTTACCGGGTGGCCACAGATACGCAGTATTTT
CDR3aa: CASSYRVATDTQYF

d_gene: TRBD2
len: 13
v_gene: TRBV7-2
abundance: few
j_gene: TRBJ2-1
CDR3nt: TGTGCCAGCGGGACTAGTCGTTTCAATGAGCAGTTCTTC
CDR3aa: CASGTSRFNEQFF

d_gene: TRBD2
len: 16
v_gene: TRBV3-1/TRBV3-2
abundance: NA
j_gene: TRBJ2-1
CDR3nt: TGTGCCAGCAGCCCCGAGGGAGCGGGGGGTTACAATGAGCAGTTCTTC
CDR3aa: CASSPEGAGGYNEQFF

d_gene: NA
len: 13
v_gene: TRBV13
abundance: NA
j_gene: TRBJ2-3
CDR3nt: TGTGCCAGCAGCTCCTCCTTAAAAGATACGCAGTATTTT
CDR3aa: CASSSSLKDTQYF

d_gene: NA
len: 15
v_gene: TRBV5-1
abundance: NA
j_gene: TRBJ2-7
CDR3nt: TGCGCCAGCAGCTCCGAACCTATGAGCTCCTACGAGCAGTACTTC
CDR3aa: CASSSEPMSSYEQYF

d_gene: TRBD1
len: 17
v_gene: TRBV3-1/TRBV3-2
abundance: NA
j_gene: TRBJ1-6
CDR3nt: TGTGCCAGCAGCCAAGATCTCGGGACAGGGGGTAATTCACCCCTCCACTTT
CDR3aa: CASSQDLGTGGNSPLHF

d_gene: TRBD1
len: 15
v_gene: TRBV5-1
abundance: NA
j_gene: TRBJ2-3
CDR3nt: TGCGCCAGCAGCCGACAGGGGGCGGACACAGATACGCAGTATTTT
CDR3aa: CASSRQGADTDTQYF

d_gene: NA
len: 14
v_gene: TRBV27
abundance: few
j_gene: TRBJ2-2
CDR3nt: TGTGCCAGCAGCCTTCAACGGGACACCGGGGAGCTGTTTTTT
CDR3aa: CASSLQRDTGELFF

d_gene: NA
len: 14
v_gene: TRBV3-1/TRBV3-2
abundance: NA
j_gene: TRBJ2-7
CDR3nt: TGTGCCAGCAGCCACCTGACAAGAACCCGGGAGCAGTACTTC
CDR3aa: CASSHLTRTREQYF

d_gene: NA
len: 15
v_gene: TRBV18
abundance: NA
j_gene: TRBJ2-7
CDR3nt: TGTGCCAGCTCACCGGGCCAGGGGACTACCTACGAGCAGTACTTC
CDR3aa: CASSPGQGTTYEQYF

d_gene: NA
len: 14
v_gene: TRBV4-3
abundance: NA
j_gene: TRBJ1-6
CDR3nt: TGCGCCAGCAGCCGAGGAGGGTATGGGTCACCCCTCCACTTT
CDR3aa: CASSRGGYGSPLHF

d_gene: NA
len: 13
v_gene: TRBV27
abundance: NA
j_gene: TRBJ2-5
CDR3nt: TGTGCCAGCAGTGTGAGGGTCCAAGAGACCCAGTACTTC
CDR3aa: CASSVRVQETQYF

d_gene: NA
len: 12
v_gene: TRBV10-3
abundance: once
j_gene: TRBJ1-1
CDR3nt: TGTGCCATAAAACAGGTAGGCACTGAAGCTTTCTTT
CDR3aa: CAIKQVGTEAFF

d_gene: TRBD1
len: 14
v_gene: TRBV6-5
abundance: NA
j_gene: TRBJ2-6
CDR3nt: TGTGCCAGCCTGAGGGGGCCTGGGGCCAACGTCCTGACTTTC
CDR3aa: CASLRGPGANVLTF

d_gene: NA
len: 16
v_gene: TRBV3-1/TRBV3-2
abundance: NA
j_gene: TRBJ2-3
CDR3nt: TGTGCCAGCAGCCAACTCTCAGGGATCGGCACAGATACGCAGTATTTT
CDR3aa: CASSQLSGIGTDTQYF

d_gene: TRBD1
len: 15
v_gene: TRBV18
abundance: NA
j_gene: TRBJ2-5
CDR3nt: TGTGCCAGCTCATCCCAACAGGGGCACCAAGAGACCCAGTACTTC
CDR3aa: CASSSQQGHQETQYF

d_gene: NA
len: 14
v_gene: TRBV11-2
abundance: NA
j_gene: TRBJ2-5
CDR3nt: TGTGCCAGCAGCTTAGAGGGCTCGTCAAGGACCCAGTACTTC
CDR3aa: CASSLEGSSRTQYF

d_gene: TRBD2
len: 14
v_gene: TRBV7-2
abundance: NA
j_gene: TRBJ2-1
CDR3nt: TGTGCCAGCAGCACCCTAGCGGGGTTCGATGAGCAGTTCTTC
CDR3aa: CASSTLAGFDEQFF

d_gene: TRBD2
len: 15
v_gene: TRBV11-2
abundance: NA
j_gene: TRBJ2-5
CDR3nt: TGTGCCAGCAGCTTAGGGGGACTAGGGGAAGAGACCCAGTACTTC
CDR3aa: CASSLGGLGEETQYF

d_gene: TRBD2
len: 15
v_gene: TRBV24-1
abundance: NA
j_gene: TRBJ2-3
CDR3nt: TGTGCCACCAGTGAACTAGCGGGGGGCACAGATACGCAGTATTTT
CDR3aa: CATSELAGGTDTQYF

d_gene: NA
len: 14
v_gene: TRBV3-1/TRBV3-2
abundance: once
j_gene: TRBJ1-2
CDR3nt: TGTGCCAGCAGCCAAGTTCAGGCGCTCGATGGCTACACCTTC
CDR3aa: CASSQVQALDGYTF

d_gene: TRBD2
len: 12
v_gene: TRBV3-1/TRBV3-2
abundance: NA
j_gene: TRBJ2-3
CDR3nt: TGTGCCAGCAGCCAAGGACTAGCGGGGGCATATTTT
CDR3aa: CASSQGLAGAYF

d_gene: TRBD2
len: 14
v_gene: TRBV6-4
abundance: NA
j_gene: TRBJ2-3
CDR3nt: TGTGCCAGCAATGCGGGGGACGGCACAGATACGCAGTATTTT
CDR3aa: CASNAGDGTDTQYF

d_gene: TRBD1
len: 14
v_gene: TRBV6-5
abundance: NA
j_gene: TRBJ2-1
CDR3nt: TGTGCCAGCAGAGGACAGGGGGCAAGGGATGAGCAGTTCTTC
CDR3aa: CASRGQGARDEQFF

d_gene: TRBD2
len: 18
v_gene: TRBV3-1/TRBV3-2
abundance: NA
j_gene: TRBJ2-5
CDR3nt: TGTGCCAGCAGCCCTAACGTATTTAGCGGGGGGGGCCAAGAGACCCAGTACTTC
CDR3aa: CASSPNVFSGGGQETQYF

d_gene: NA
len: 13
v_gene: TRBV10-1
abundance: NA
j_gene: TRBJ1-1
CDR3nt: TGCGCCAGCAGTTCGGACAAGCACACTGAAGCTTTCTTT
CDR3aa: CASSSDKHTEAFF

d_gene: TRBD1
len: 14
v_gene: TRBV5-1
abundance: few
j_gene: TRBJ1-1
CDR3nt: TGCGCCAGCAGCTACCGGGACAGGGGCACTGAAGCTTTCTTT
CDR3aa: CASSYRDRGTEAFF

d_gene: TRBD1
len: 14
v_gene: TRBV7-2
abundance: once
j_gene: TRBJ2-1
CDR3nt: TGTGCCAGCAGCTCGGCCGGGACAGGTAATGAGCAGTTCTTC
CDR3aa: CASSSAGTGNEQFF

d_gene: NA
len: 12
v_gene: TRBV18
abundance: NA
j_gene: TRBJ2-3
CDR3nt: TGTGCCAGCTCACCAAGCGCAGATACGCAGTATTTT
CDR3aa: CASSPSADTQYF

d_gene: NA
len: 15
v_gene: TRBV10-1
abundance: NA
j_gene: TRBJ2-2
CDR3nt: TGCGCCAGCAGTGAGCCGAGCGCGAACACCGGGGAGCTGTTTTTT
CDR3aa: CASSEPSANTGELFF

d_gene: TRBD1
len: 15
v_gene: TRBV7-9
abundance: many
j_gene: TRBJ2-3
CDR3nt: TGTGCCAGCAGCTTGTACAGGGGTGGCACAGATACGCAGTATTTT
CDR3aa: CASSLYRGGTDTQYF

d_gene: TRBD1
len: 14
v_gene: TRBV19
abundance: once
j_gene: TRBJ1-5
CDR3nt: TGTGCCAGTACCAAGACAGGGAGCAATCAGCCCCAGCATTTT
CDR3aa: CASTKTGSNQPQHF

d_gene: NA
len: 15
v_gene: TRBV11-2
abundance: NA
j_gene: TRBJ1-2
CDR3nt: TGTGCCAGCAGCTCCCCGTCTGGCAGGGTGGATGGCTACACCTTC
CDR3aa: CASSSPSGRVDGYTF

d_gene: NA
len: 16
v_gene: TRBV7-8
abundance: NA
j_gene: TRBJ2-6
CDR3nt: TGTGCCAGCAGCTTAGTCGGGAGCTCTGGGGCCAACGTCCTGACTTTC
CDR3aa: CASSLVGSSGANVLTF

d_gene: NA
len: 13
v_gene: TRBV6-2/TRBV6-3
abundance: NA
j_gene: TRBJ2-1
CDR3nt: TGTGCCAGCAGTGTAGACGGAGGGTATGAGCAGTTCTTC
CDR3aa: CASSVDGGYEQFF

d_gene: TRBD1
len: 15
v_gene: TRBV19
abundance: NA
j_gene: TRBJ2-3
CDR3nt: TGTGCCAGTAGTTCGCGACAGGGAAACACAGATACGCAGTATTTT
CDR3aa: CASSSRQGNTDTQYF

d_gene: NA
len: 14
v_gene: TRBV9
abundance: NA
j_gene: TRBJ1-6
CDR3nt: TGTGCCAGCAGCGTAGGGAGAGGAAATTCACCCCTCCACTTT
CDR3aa: CASSVGRGNSPLHF

d_gene: NA
len: 14
v_gene: TRBV6-2/TRBV6-3
abundance: NA
j_gene: TRBJ1-6
CDR3nt: TGTGCCAGCAGTTACTCAGGGGCTAATTCACCCCTCCACTTT
CDR3aa: CASSYSGANSPLHF